These 8 T cell receptor beta chains came from one sample sequenced in a study of blood T cell repertoires in COVID-19. Libraries were prepared by immunoSEQ multiplex PCR; TCRdb keeps only in-frame clonotypes and omits some of them. The sample lists 30,000 to 40,000 clones; approximately 88% were seen once. Source material: peripheral blood. The receptors derive from a man aged 55 to 70 with active COVID-19.

The rearrangement uses TRBV29-1 and TRBJ2-5; 11 bases map to TRBD1. Losses at the gene ends were 6 bases for V and 7 bases for J; bases not matched to a gene: 10. In germline, CDR1 is SQVTM, CDR2 ANQGSEA. This CDR3 has 14 residues. As DNA, the CDR3 is TGCAGCGTCAACCGGGACAGGGGGGCCGGGACCCAGTACTTC. It translates to CSVNRDRGAGTQYF.

The chain links TRBV19 to TRBJ1-5; the D gene is possibly TRBD1 (6 bases). CDR1 LNHDA and CDR2 SQIVND come from the germline V gene (reference sequence). V was shortened by 5 bases and J by 1 base, with 9 bases between the two germline ends. There are 14 residues in the CDR3. This chain's CDR3 is CASSLRGSNQPQHF. CDR3 coding DNA: TGTGCCAGTAGTCTCAGGGGCAGCAATCAGCCCCAGCATTTT. The whole variable domain, remainder taken from reference TRBV19 and TRBJ1-5, is DGGITQSPKYLFRKEGQNVTLSCEQNLNHDAMYWYRQDPGQGLRLIYYSQIVNDFQKGDIAEGYSVSREKKESFPLTVTSAQKNPTAFYLCASSLRGSNQPQHFGDGTRLSIL.

The chain uses TRBV7-9 and TRBJ2-7; 8 bases agree with TRBD1. This CDR3 has 16 residues. With V trimmed by 6 bases and J by 5 bases, 15 bases remained unmatched. The germline V gene encodes CDR1 SEHNR and CDR2 FQNEAQ (reference sequence). CDR3 protein: CASSFSDRGRFDEQYF. CDR3 coding DNA: TGTGCCAGCAGTTTTTCCGACAGGGGAAGGTTCGACGAGCAGTACTTC.

This chain joins TRBV18 and TRBJ2-3; D ambiguous. Trimming pared 2 bases from V and 4 bases from J, leaving 4 bases between. Germline-derived CDR1 and CDR2 are KGHSH and LQKENI. The CDR3 length is 12 residues. The CDR3 bases are TGTGCCAGCTCACCAACGGCAGATACGCAGTATTTT. This translates into CASSPTADTQYF.

The V call is TRBV3-1 (or the pseudogene TRBV3-2), the J call TRBJ1-1, with 8 bases fitting TRBD1. J gave up 3 bases and V 4 bases, and 13 bases lay outside the gene matches. Germline assignment: CDR1 LGHDT and CDR2 YNNKEL (reference sequence). The CDR3 sequence is 17 residues long. The CDR3 here is CASSLQGGFMLHTEAFF. The DNA of the CDR3 is TGTGCCAGCAGCCTACAGGGGGGTTTTATGCTACACACTGAAGCTTTCTTT.

This clone was observed once. This CDR3 is CASSLNLSRRETQYF. Here the CDR3 DNA reads TGTGCCAGCAGCTTGAACCTCTCTAGGAGGGAGACCCAGTACTTC. The J gene is TRBJ2-5, the V gene TRBV7-3, with D possibly TRBD2 on 5 matching bases. The CDR3 has 15 amino acids. Per the germline V gene, CDR1 is SGHTA and CDR2 is FQGTGA. The germline V and J ends were trimmed by 3 bases and 5 bases, with 16 bases remaining between them.

This chain links TRBV7-9 with TRBJ1-6, with D tentatively TRBD1 (6 bases). CDR1 is SEHNR, CDR2 FQNEAQ, per germline (reference sequence). V was clipped by 5 bases and J by 13 bases, with 21 bases between them. The CDR3 covers 15 residues. CDR3 protein: CASSPPNPQGSPLHF. CDR3 DNA sequence: TGTGCCAGCAGCCCTCCCAACCCTCAGGGGTCCCCCCTCCACTTT.

This clone was detected a few times. V is TRBV27 and J is TRBJ2-3; possible D gene TRBD1, 5 bases. The CDR3 is 14 residues long. The V and J ends lost 2 bases and 4 bases respectively, with 10 bases between them. Germline V gene sequence: CDR1 MNHEY, CDR2 SMNVEV (reference sequence). The CDR3: CASSLRSGSDTQYF. CDR3 sequence (DNA): TGTGCCAGCAGTTTAAGGTCAGGGTCAGATACGCAGTATTTT.